This T cell receptor (beta chain) was captured in a study of breast tumors, draining lymph nodes, adjacent tissues. Study findings and constraints: Luminal-like breast cancer showed significantly higher tumor–nontumor repertoire similarity than basal-like.

This clonotype was observed many times. The target antigen is unknown. In TCRdb, the multiplex PCR reads were re-called with MiXCR into one record per CDR3 protein. This sample has more than 100,000 distinct CDR3 sequences, with about 22% found just once. Germline lookup yields CDR1 MNHEY and CDR2 SMNVEV (reference sequence). Trimming took 6 bases from V and 13 from J; bases not matched to a gene: 9. This CDR3 has 14 residues. Breast cancer patients provided tissue from their axillary draining lymph nodes. The rearrangement uses TRBV27 and TRBJ1-6; 10 nucleotides match TRBD1. The source of this sequence is a female donor with breast cancer. Some clones in this sample may be carry-over from other donors' samples. The sample comprised axillary lymph node tissue. CDR3 amino acids: CASRRQGAAFPLHF. DNA for the CDR3: TGTGCCAGCAGACGACAGGGGGCTGCTTTTCCCCTCCACTTT.